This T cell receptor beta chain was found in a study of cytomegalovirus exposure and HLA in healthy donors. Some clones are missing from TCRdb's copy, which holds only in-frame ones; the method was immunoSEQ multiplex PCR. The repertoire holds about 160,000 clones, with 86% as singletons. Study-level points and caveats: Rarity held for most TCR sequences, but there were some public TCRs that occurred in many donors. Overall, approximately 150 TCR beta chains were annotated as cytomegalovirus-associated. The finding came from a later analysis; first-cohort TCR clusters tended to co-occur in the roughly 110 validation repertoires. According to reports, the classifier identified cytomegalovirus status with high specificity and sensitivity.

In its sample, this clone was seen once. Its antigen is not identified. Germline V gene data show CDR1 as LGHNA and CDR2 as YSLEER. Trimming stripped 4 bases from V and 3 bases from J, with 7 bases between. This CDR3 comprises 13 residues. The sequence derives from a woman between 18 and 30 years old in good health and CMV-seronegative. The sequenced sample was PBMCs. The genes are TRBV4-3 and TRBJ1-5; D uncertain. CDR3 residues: CASSLQFNQPQHF. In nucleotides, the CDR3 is TGCGCCAGCAGCCTGCAGTTCAATCAGCCCCAGCATTTT.